The next 31 T cell receptor beta chains were all read from a single sample in a study of shared clonotypes between healthy human individuals (dated by TCRdb to 2019 to 2021). Library method: the immunoSEQ multiplex PCR assay. The table comes from immuneACCESS by way of TCRdb, which keeps in-frame sequences with V and J called. Part of the clones is missing from these tables; in studies checked, under half for an unresolved V gene and the rest for unknown reasons. The sample has around 2.5 million clones on record, 93% of them singletons. The ten largest clones take up about 0.38% of the sample. The specimen was naive CD4+ T cells from PBMCs. The sample's cell subset or site label is to be understood as: CD45RA+ positively selected. These receptors came from a man between 18 and 35 years old in good health. Some clones in this sample may be carry-over from other donors' samples.

The J gene is TRBJ2-1, the V gene TRBV7-2, with unresolved D. The V end was cut by 8 bases, the J end by 3 bases, with 17 bases between. The CDR3 runs to 15 residues. CDR1 is SGHTA and CDR2 is FQGNSA in the germline V gene. CDR3 protein: CASSEGPADYNEQFF. CDR3 nucleotides: TGTGCCAGCTCCGAAGGTCCGGCAGACTACAATGAGCAGTTCTTC.

A remark on this clone: In the same sample, other DNA sequences code for this CDR3. The rearrangement uses TRBV30 and TRBJ1-2; D not resolved. The V end lost 2 bases, the J end lost 3 bases, and 7 bases lay between the germline ends. In germline, CDR1 is GTSNPN, CDR2 SVGIG (reference sequence). This CDR3 comprises 12 residues. This CDR3 reads CAWSPGDYGYTF. CDR3 nucleotides: TGTGCCTGGAGTCCCGGGGACTATGGCTACACCTTC.

The CDR3 coding sequence is TGTGCCAGCAGGCCCTTCGCCAAGAACACTGAAGCTTTCTTT. It specifies CASRPFAKNTEAFF. The V call is TRBV6-5, the J call TRBJ1-1; D is uncertain. V lost 6 bases to trimming and J lost 1 base, with 12 bases between them. The CDR3 is made up of 14 amino acids. Germline lookup yields CDR1 MNHEY and CDR2 SVGAGI.

Turning to this clone: Other DNA sequences within the sample encode an identical CDR3. This chain uses TRBV28 with TRBJ2-1; D unclear. V dropped 2 bases and J dropped 0 bases, with 5 bases sitting between them. This CDR3 is 14 amino acids long. Germline V gene data show CDR1 as MDHEN and CDR2 as SYDVKM. CDR3 sequence: CASSLTGSYNEQFF. CDR3 sequence (DNA): TGTGCCAGCAGTTTAACCGGCTCCTACAATGAGCAGTTCTTC. The complete variable domain, with remaining parts taken from reference TRBV28 and TRBJ2-1, reads DVKVTQSSRYLVKRTGEKVFLECVQDMDHENMFWYRQDPGLGLRLIYFSYDVKMKEKGDIPEGYSVSREKKERFSLILESASTNQTSMYLCASSLTGSYNEQFFGPGTRLTVL.

The gene calls are TRBV15 and TRBJ2-7; 11 positions match TRBD2. The CDR3 contains 16 residues. Trimming removed 5 bases from V and 2 bases from J; junction bases left unmatched: 8. Germline CDR1 reads LNHNV; CDR2 reads YYDKDF (reference sequence). CDR3 DNA: TGTGCCACCAGCCCCGGGGGGACTAGCGGAACCTACGAGCAGTACTTC. Residues: CATSPGGTSGTYEQYF.

The chain recombines TRBV7-9 with TRBJ1-1; 7 bases align to TRBD1. Germline V gene lookup returns CDR1 SEHNR and CDR2 FQNEAQ (reference sequence). This CDR3 has 13 amino acids. Trimming cost V 8 bases and J 6 bases; bases outside gene matches: 9. The DNA for the CDR3 is TGTGCCAGCTGCTCGGCAGGGGGTTCTGAAGCTTTCTTT. Translated: CASCSAGGSEAFF.

This clone appeared once. The CDR3 nucleotides read TGTGCCAGCAGCTTGAGGGGTACGACCTACAATGAGCAGTTCTTC. Amino acid sequence: CASSLRGTTYNEQFF. V and J are TRBV7-3 and TRBJ2-1; D possibly uses TRBD1 or TRBD2 (5 bases each). V was pared by 3 bases and J by 2 bases, with 11 bases between. The CDR3 covers 15 residues. In germline, CDR1 is SGHTA, CDR2 FQGTGA.

Points on this clone: This sample includes further DNA sequences coding for the same CDR3. The chain carries TRBV2 and TRBJ1-1, with TRBD1 matching over 7 bases. This CDR3 is 14 amino acids long. V was clipped by 4 bases and J by 6 bases; unmatched bases: 8. Per germline, CDR1 SNHLY and CDR2 FYNNEI. The CDR3 sequence is CASSVRTGAAEAFF. Written as DNA, the CDR3 is TGTGCCAGCAGTGTTCGAACAGGGGCCGCTGAAGCTTTCTTT.

This chain joins TRBV10-3 and TRBJ2-5; either TRBD1 or TRBD2 may supply D (5 bases each). The germline V and J ends were trimmed by 3 bases and 11 bases, with 25 bases remaining between them. The CDR3 is 16 residues long. Germline V gives CDR1 ENHRY, CDR2 SYGVKD. The CDR3, as DNA: TGTGCCATCAGTGACTCCAGGGACGCGCCGACCCGGGGTCAGTACTTC. It specifies CAISDSRDAPTRGQYF.

The chain couples TRBV7-2 to TRBJ2-1; no clear D gene. Germline V gives CDR1 SGHTA, CDR2 FQGNSA. The CDR3 runs 13 residues. The ends were cut back, 2 bases at V and 5 bases at J, with 7 bases in the middle. In DNA form, the CDR3 reads TGTGCCAGCAGCTTATACAGTAACAATGAGCAGTTCTTC. It yields the protein CASSLYSNNEQFF.

The chain recombines TRBV9 with TRBJ2-7; TRBD1 matches at 9 bases. This CDR3 has 15 amino acids. CDR1 SGDLS and CDR2 YYNGEE come from the germline V gene. V lost 2 bases and J lost 1; bases outside the gene matches: 4. CDR3 amino acids: CASSVGTGFSYEQYF. DNA of the CDR3: TGTGCCAGCAGCGTTGGGACAGGGTTTTCCTACGAGCAGTACTTC.

V gene TRBV19 combines with J gene TRBJ2-3; TRBD1 matches at 11 bases. The germline V gene encodes CDR1 LNHDA and CDR2 SQIVND (reference sequence). With 6 bases clipped from V and 3 bases from J, the junction kept 8 bases outside the gene matches. This CDR3 is 16 amino acids long. CDR3 protein: CASSPLRDRGTDTQYF. The CDR3 coding sequence is TGTGCCAGTAGCCCCTTAAGGGACAGGGGGACAGATACGCAGTATTTT.

The chain couples TRBV27 to TRBJ1-2; D gene ambiguous. Germline V CDR1 and CDR2: MNHEY, SMNVEV (reference sequence). CDR3 length equals 13 residues. Trimming removed 4 bases at V and 0 bases at J, with 6 bases between. CDR3 coding DNA: TGTGCCAGCAGTTCCCCCCCTAACTATGGCTACACCTTC. This translates into CASSSPPNYGYTF.

The chain couples TRBV28 to TRBJ2-7; D gene ambiguous. The CDR3 runs 16 residues. V was pared by 3 bases and J by 0 bases, with 15 bases between. Germline CDR1 and CDR2: MDHEN and SYDVKM. CDR3 DNA sequence: TGTGCCAGCAGTTTTTTTGACCGGGTAAGCTCCTACGAGCAGTACTTC. As protein: CASSFFDRVSSYEQYF. Based on the CDR3 plus reference TRBV28 and TRBJ2-7, the full variable domain is DVKVTQSSRYLVKRTGEKVFLECVQDMDHENMFWYRQDPGLGLRLIYFSYDVKMKEKGDIPEGYSVSREKKERFSLILESASTNQTSMYLCASSFFDRVSSYEQYFGPGTRLTVT.

At least ten counts were recorded for this clone. The chain recombines TRBV5-5 with TRBJ2-4; D is ambiguous. The length of the CDR3 is 14 residues. Germline V gene data show CDR1 as SGHKS and CDR2 as YYEKEE (reference sequence). The V gene lost 2 bases and the J gene lost 3 bases, with 9 bases spanning the gap. In DNA form, the CDR3 reads TGTGCCAGCAGCTTCGGAGTGGACAAAAACATTCAGTACTTC. Translation gives CASSFGVDKNIQYF.

The rearrangement uses TRBV6-5 and TRBJ1-1, with D uncertain. This CDR3 has 16 amino acids. V shed 2 bases and J shed 2 bases, with 15 bases lying between them. Germline V gives CDR1 MNHEY, CDR2 SVGAGI. CDR3: CASSYVLSPPNTEAFF. CDR3 coding DNA: TGTGCCAGCAGTTACGTGTTATCTCCCCCTAACACTGAAGCTTTCTTT.

The chain is built from TRBV15 and TRBJ2-4, with a possible D match to TRBD2 (6 bases). This CDR3 is built from 14 residues. The V and J ends lost 1 base and 15 bases respectively, with 19 bases between them. The germline CDR1 and CDR2 sequences are LNHNV and YYDKDF (reference sequence). The CDR3 sequence: CATSRGTGGDGRYF. The CDR3 region has the DNA TGTGCCACCAGCAGAGGGACTGGAGGGGACGGGAGGTACTTC.

The chain recombines TRBV5-1 with TRBJ1-2, with 8 bases lining up with TRBD1. In germline, CDR1 is SGHRS, CDR2 YFSETQ. CDR3 length: 13 residues. Unmatched junction bases numbered 4, after V lost 5 bases and J lost 4 bases. CDR3: CASSWDRTYGYTF. The CDR3 DNA reads as TGCGCCAGCAGTTGGGACAGGACCTATGGCTACACCTTC. The full variable domain, rest sourced from reference TRBV5-1 and TRBJ1-2, is KAGVTQTPRYLIKTRGQQVTLSCSPISGHRSVSWYQQTPGQGLQFLFEYFSETQRNKGNFPGRFSGRQFSNSRSEMNVSTLELGDSALYLCASSWDRTYGYTFGSGTRLTVV.

The chain joins TRBV7-2 to TRBJ2-4, with D perhaps matching TRBD2 (6 bases). The V gene's germline CDR1 is SGHTA and CDR2 FQGNSA. Deletions cut 2 bases from V and 0 bases from J, with 11 bases between. The CDR3 loop spans 16 amino acids. The CDR3 sequence: CASSLTAGLAKNIQYF. CDR3 sequence (DNA): TGTGCCAGCAGCTTAACAGCGGGTCTAGCCAAAAACATTCAGTACTTC.

The V call is TRBV15, the J call TRBJ1-1, with a weak D call TRBD1 (6 bases). The V end was cut by 1 base, the J end by 11 bases, with 17 bases between. The germline V gene encodes CDR1 LNHNV and CDR2 YYDKDF (reference sequence). The CDR3 spans 14 residues. The CDR3 region is CATSRGWGGGDAFF. DNA for the CDR3: TGTGCCACCAGCAGAGGATGGGGAGGGGGGGATGCTTTCTTT.

CDR3 sequence: CASSSNTGDTEAFF. CDR3 coding DNA: TGCGCCAGCAGCTCCAATACAGGGGACACTGAAGCTTTCTTT. V gene TRBV5-1 combines with J gene TRBJ1-1; 7 bases are shared with TRBD1. CDR3 size: 14 residues. J lost 3 bases, V lost 3 bases, and 5 bases had no gene match. Germline assignment: CDR1 SGHRS and CDR2 YFSETQ. The full variable domain, its missing parts supplied by reference TRBV5-1 and TRBJ1-1, is KAGVTQTPRYLIKTRGQQVTLSCSPISGHRSVSWYQQTPGQGLQFLFEYFSETQRNKGNFPGRFSGRQFSNSRSEMNVSTLELGDSALYLCASSSNTGDTEAFFGQGTRLTVV.

V gene TRBV11-3 combines with J gene TRBJ1-3; 8 bases are shared with TRBD1. This CDR3 has 16 amino acids. Looked up from germline, CDR1 is SGHNT and CDR2 is YENEEA. J gave up 0 bases and V 4 bases, and 5 bases lay outside the gene matches. The CDR3 DNA is TGTGCCAGCAGCTCTGGACAGGGTTCCTCTGGAAACACCATATATTTT. Its translation: CASSSGQGSSGNTIYF.

This clone was seen a few times. The chain is built from TRBV28 and TRBJ1-4; D gene ambiguous. The V gene's germline CDR1 is MDHEN and CDR2 SYDVKM. The ends were cut back, 2 bases at V and 0 bases at J, with 10 bases in the middle. The length of the CDR3 is 16 residues. This chain's CDR3 is CASSLASGATNEKLFF. The CDR3 DNA reads TGTGCCAGCAGTTTAGCCTCTGGGGCAACTAATGAAAAACTGTTTTTT.

V usage is TRBV5-4 and J usage is TRBJ2-5; a weak D match, TRBD1 (7 bases). The germline V gene encodes CDR1 SGHNT and CDR2 YYREEE (reference sequence). The V end lost 2 bases, the J end lost 5 bases, and 10 bases lay between the germline ends. CDR3 length: 13 amino acids. Here the CDR3 reads CASSLQGRETQYF. CDR3 DNA: TGTGCCAGCAGCTTACAGGGGAGGGAGACCCAGTACTTC.

The CDR3 reads CASSFVTGVPYEQYF. Here the CDR3 DNA reads TGTGCCAGCAGCTTCGTGACCGGTGTTCCCTACGAGCAGTACTTC. The chain carries TRBV7-9 and TRBJ2-7; no definite D call. Germline loops: CDR1 SEHNR, CDR2 FQNEAQ (reference sequence). This CDR3 comprises 15 residues. V was cut by 3 bases and J by 2 bases, with 14 bases left in between.

The J gene is TRBJ2-1, the V gene TRBV28, with 9 bases matching TRBD1. The V gene end was trimmed by 3 bases and the J gene end by 8 bases; junction bases not matched to a gene: 11. The CDR3 has 16 amino acids. Germline V gene lookup returns CDR1 MDHEN and CDR2 SYDVKM. In nucleotides, the CDR3 is TGTGCCAGCAGTTTGTCCGGGACAGGGCAGAACCATGAGCAGTTCTTC. Protein product: CASSLSGTGQNHEQFF.

J is TRBJ2-7 and V is TRBV7-9; 13 positions agree with TRBD2. From germline, CDR1 is SEHNR and CDR2 FQNEAQ (reference sequence). This CDR3 is built from 19 residues. V shed 5 bases and J 6 bases; nucleotides not matched to a gene: 19. The CDR3 DNA sequence: TGTGCCAGCAGCCTAGTTCGTTGGACTAGCGGGAGTAGTGGGGCCGAGCAGTACTTC. Residues: CASSLVRWTSGSSGAEQYF.

This chain's CDR3 is CASSVFPGGEETQYF. For the CDR3, the DNA is TGTGCCAGCAGTGTCTTTCCAGGGGGCGAGGAGACCCAGTACTTC. The chain couples TRBV6-1 to TRBJ2-5, with 8 bases that match TRBD1. The length of the CDR3 is 15 residues. Germline assignment: CDR1 MNHNS and CDR2 SASEGT. Germline trimming cut 4 bases from V and 5 bases from J; bases unmatched to any gene: 9.

The table lists this clone with a count of one. The chain is built from TRBV9 and TRBJ1-2; weak D call: TRBD1 (5 bases). From germline, CDR1 is SGDLS and CDR2 YYNGEE. Trimming cost V 2 bases and J 4 bases, with 9 bases left between them. The CDR3 runs to 13 residues. In DNA, the CDR3 is TGTGCCAGCAGCGTTTTTGGGGGCTATGGCTACACCTTC. This translates into CASSVFGGYGYTF.

The chain links TRBV7-2 to TRBJ2-2; 7 nucleotides agree with TRBD2. Germline CDR1 SGHTA, CDR2 FQGNSA. With V trimmed by 1 base and J by 3 bases, 2 bases remained unmatched. CDR3 length: 15 amino acids. The CDR3 region has the DNA TGTGCCAGCAGCTTAGGCGGGAGAGACACCGGGGAGCTGTTTTTT. Translated: CASSLGGRDTGELFF.

The V and J genes are TRBV10-3 and TRBJ2-5, with D possibly being TRBD1 (5 bases). CDR3 length equals 14 residues. The germline CDR1 and CDR2 sequences are ENHRY and SYGVKD. Trimming removed 7 bases at V and 3 bases at J, with 15 bases between. The CDR3 reads CAIKSGQGKETQYF. The DNA for the CDR3 is TGTGCCATCAAATCCGGGCAGGGCAAAGAGACCCAGTACTTC.